Below, one T cell receptor (beta chain) is given with its context. Its antigen is not identified. The entry originates in a study of long-term antiretroviral therapy in people with HIV. This CDR3 spans 15 amino acids. Germline values: CDR1 SNHLY, CDR2 FYNNEI. The ends lost 4 bases at V and 0 bases at J; junction bases unmatched: 1. The assay used was immunoSEQ (version v3.0), run at survey level. Here immunoSEQ multiplex PCR was the method, and the copy in TCRdb shows in-frame clones only, minus some. The table records roughly 34,000 clones, around 79% of them present only once. Overall study findings and caveats: Clones that had undergone expansion before ART dominated the repertoire at all time points.

The TCR originated in a man aged 18 to 30 with HIV. The chain recombines TRBV2 with TRBJ2-5, with 11 bases matching TRBD2. Sequenced material: unsorted PBMCs, taken 1.9 years after starting antiretroviral therapy. In nucleotides, the CDR3 is TGTGCCAGCAGTGGGACTAGCGGGTACCAAGAGACCCAGTACTTC. Amino acids: CASSGTSGYQETQYF.